These 26 T cell receptor beta chains were sequenced from one sample in a study of Graves' ophthalmopathy and Graves' hyperthyroidism listed by TCRdb under 2018. The reads were generated on an Illumina HiSeq 2000. For repertoire sequencing, the TCR beta CDR3 regions were amplified from RNA transcripts. A first-round RT-PCR used HTBI primers with the Qiagen OneStep RT-PCR kit, followed by a second-round multiplex PCR, size selection and purification. TCRdb ran its own pipeline on the public reads, namely fastp trimming at Q25 and MiXCR clone calling, and kept in-frame beta chains. Records with the same CDR3 protein are collapsed into one entry carrying the most frequent genes and DNA. In all, the sample holds 150,000 or so distinct CDR3 sequences, and just under 40% of those were seen once. The ten largest clones add up to around 9.3% of the sample. Sequencing was carried out using peripheral blood. The source of these receptors is a man aged 25-40 years with Graves' ophthalmopathy. Donor details come from another sample of the same person, matched by shared clones.

This clonotype was seen repeatedly, ten times or more. V gene TRBV14 combines with J gene TRBJ2-7; 7 bases are shared with TRBD1. V lost 3 bases to trimming and J lost 6 bases; unmatched junction nucleotides: 5. Germline V gene lookup returns CDR1 SGHDN and CDR2 FVKESK. This CDR3 comprises 13 residues. The CDR3 protein is CASSHANRGEQYF. Here the CDR3 DNA reads TGTGCCAGCAGCCATGCCAACAGGGGCGAGCAGTACTTC.

This clonotype came up once. The chain joins TRBV7-3 to TRBJ2-5; no clear D gene. The CDR3 runs 15 residues. Per the germline V gene, CDR1 is SGHTA and CDR2 is FQGTGA. Deletions cut 3 bases from V and 5 bases from J, with 16 bases between. As DNA, the CDR3 is TGTGCCAGCAGCTTTCGCGCGCAACCTCGGGAGACCCAGTACTTC. Translated: CASSFRAQPRETQYF.

J is TRBJ1-2 and V is TRBV7-2, with D perhaps matching TRBD1 (5 bases). With 6 bases removed from V and 7 bases from J, the gap between germline ends came to 6 bases. This CDR3 is built from 10 residues. The germline gives CDR1 SGHTA, CDR2 FQGNSA. The CDR3 loop reads CASRGVGYTF. In nucleotides, the CDR3 is TGTGCCAGCAGGGGGGTTGGCTACACCTTC.

The V gene is TRBV28, the J gene TRBJ1-2; unclear D gene. Germline V gene sequence: CDR1 MDHEN, CDR2 SYDVKM. Deletions cut 2 bases from V and 1 base from J, with 8 bases between. This CDR3 contains 14 residues. The CDR3 region is CASSLVGFNYGYTF. The CDR3 DNA reads TGTGCCAGCAGTTTAGTCGGATTTAACTATGGCTACACCTTC.

The V gene is TRBV20-1, the J gene TRBJ2-7, with D perhaps assigned TRBD1 or TRBD2 (5 bases each). CDR3 size: 13 residues. V was trimmed by 2 bases and J by 7 bases, leaving 15 bases between them. Germline values: CDR1 DFQATT, CDR2 SNEGSKA (reference sequence). The CDR3 loop reads CSARLAPGWEQYF. CDR3 coding DNA: TGCAGTGCTAGACTAGCTCCAGGGTGGGAGCAGTACTTC.

The chain carries TRBV2 and TRBJ1-6; tentatively, D is TRBD1 (6 bases). Trimming cost V 4 bases and J 6 bases, with 25 bases left between them. Germline assignment: CDR1 SNHLY and CDR2 FYNNEI. This CDR3 has 19 amino acids. DNA for the CDR3: TGTGCCAGCAGTGTACCCAGGGACATGGGGTTTCTGGCTAATTCACCCCTCCACTTT. It specifies CASSVPRDMGFLANSPLHF. Full variable domain (outside the CDR3, taken from reference TRBV2 and TRBJ1-6): EPEVTQTPSHQVTQMGQEVILRCVPISNHLYFYWYRQILGQKVEFLVSFYNNEISEKSEIFDDQFSVERPDGSNFTLKIRSTKLEDSAMYFCASSVPRDMGFLANSPLHFGNGTRLTVT.

This clonotype was counted at least ten times. This chain joins TRBV30 and TRBJ1-2; TRBD1 is a possible D gene (6 bases). The length of the CDR3 is 13 residues. Between the trimmed V and J ends, which lost 2 bases and 7 bases, there was a span of 14 bases. From germline, CDR1 is GTSNPN and CDR2 SVGIG (reference sequence). The CDR3 nucleotides read TGTGCCTGGAGTCGGGACACACTCTTTGGCTACACCTTC. Protein: CAWSRDTLFGYTF.

The V gene is TRBV6-1, the J gene TRBJ2-4; the match to TRBD2 covers 8 bases. The CDR3 is made up of 12 amino acids. Germline loops: CDR1 MNHNS, CDR2 SASEGT. V trimming: 6 bases; J trimming: 9 bases; junction bases outside the gene matches: 4. This CDR3 is CASRGTSPIQYF. For the CDR3, the DNA is TGTGCCAGCAGGGGGACTAGTCCCATTCAGTACTTC.

The chain is built from TRBV12-3 or TRBV12-4 and TRBJ2-7; the D gene could be TRBD1 or TRBD2 (5 bases each). This CDR3 has 16 amino acids. The ends were cut back, 6 bases at V and 4 bases at J, with 22 bases in the middle. CDR3 sequence reads: CASSLDHRSGQYEQYF. CDR3 bases: TGTGCCAGCAGCTTGGACCACAGGTCGGGGCAATACGAGCAGTACTTC.

This chain links TRBV12-3 or TRBV12-4 with TRBJ2-2, with a weak D call TRBD2 (5 bases). The CDR3 totals 14 residues. The V end was cut by 6 bases, the J end by 5 bases, with 13 bases between. CDR3 bases: TGTGCCAGCAGCTCAACCCTAGCTACCGGGGAGCTGTTTTTT. As protein: CASSSTLATGELFF.

The chain recombines TRBV7-2 with TRBJ2-7; the D is unclear. The length of the CDR3 is 14 residues. V shed 0 bases and J shed 10 bases, with 16 bases lying between them. CDR1 and CDR2 from the germline V gene are SGHTA and FQGNSA. The CDR3 sequence is CASSLARTEPKQYF. As DNA, the CDR3 is TGTGCCAGCAGCTTAGCTCGGACGGAACCTAAACAGTACTTC.

In its sample, this clonotype was seen many times. The chain joins TRBV28 to TRBJ2-7; TRBD2 matches 12 bases. Germline CDR1 MDHEN, CDR2 SYDVKM. V was pared by 2 bases and J by 6 bases, with 8 bases of the junction left unmatched. CDR3 size: 16 residues. The CDR3 spells CASSLTLAGGQAEQYF. CDR3 in DNA: TGTGCCAGCAGTTTAACCCTAGCGGGAGGGCAGGCCGAGCAGTACTTC.

This clonotype has a count of ten or more. The CDR3 reads CASSPTGVGQPQHF. CDR3 sequence (DNA): TGTGCCAGCAGTCCGACAGGGGTTGGCCAGCCCCAGCATTTT. The chain links TRBV12-3 or TRBV12-4 to TRBJ1-5; 8 positions match TRBD1. The ends lost 5 bases at V and 7 bases at J; junction bases unmatched: 7. The CDR3 is 14 residues long.

This clonotype was observed many times. The chain couples TRBV12-3 or TRBV12-4 to TRBJ1-5, with D unclear. There are 14 residues in the CDR3. V was trimmed by 4 bases and J by 5 bases, leaving 12 bases between them. The CDR3 region is CASSWLGPDQPQHF. The CDR3 DNA follows: TGTGCCAGCAGTTGGTTAGGGCCAGATCAGCCCCAGCATTTT.

The chain has TRBV24-1 and TRBJ2-5; a possible D gene is TRBD1 (7 bases). In germline, CDR1 is KGHDR, CDR2 SFDVKD. Trimming took 4 bases from V and 2 from J, leaving 16 bases between them. The CDR3 covers 16 residues. CDR3 coding DNA: TGTGCCACCAGTGACCGGGGGTGGACAGGACAAGAGACCCAGTACTTC. Protein: CATSDRGWTGQETQYF.

The table lists this clonotype with a count of one. This chain uses TRBV28 with TRBJ1-5; D is unresolved. This CDR3 has 14 amino acids. Trimming took off 2 bases at V and 9 bases at J, with 14 bases between the two ends. The germline V gene encodes CDR1 MDHEN and CDR2 SYDVKM. CDR3 nucleotides: TGTGCCAGCAGTTTAGCTCCACAGAGACGGCCCCAGCATTTT. It yields the protein CASSLAPQRRPQHF.

There are many counts of this clonotype. This chain connects TRBV24-1 to TRBJ2-7; unclear D gene. The V and J ends lost 12 bases and 6 bases respectively, with 5 bases between them. The CDR3 is 8 residues long. Germline V lookup: CDR1 KGHDR, CDR2 SFDVKD. The CDR3 loop is CAGGEQYF. The DNA of the CDR3 is TGTGCCGGCGGCGAGCAGTACTTC.

The V gene is TRBV15, the J gene TRBJ1-5, with a possible D match to TRBD1 (6 bases). The ends were cut back, 6 bases at V and 6 bases at J, with 15 bases in the middle. From germline, CDR1 is LNHNV and CDR2 YYDKDF (reference sequence). This CDR3 has 14 amino acids. Here the CDR3 DNA reads TGTGCCACCAGGGACCGGGACACACCTCAGCCCCAGCATTTT. Amino acids: CATRDRDTPQPQHF.

This clonotype has more than one count but fewer than ten. V and J are TRBV6-1 and TRBJ1-1, with TRBD1 matching 10 bases. Unmatched junction bases numbered 5, after V lost 4 bases and J lost 0 bases. CDR3 length: 16 amino acids. Germline CDR1 and CDR2: MNHNS and SASEGT. This chain's CDR3 is CASSVGTGDMNTEAFF. In nucleotides, the CDR3 is TGTGCCAGCAGTGTTGGGACAGGGGACATGAACACTGAAGCTTTCTTT.

In its sample, this clonotype was seen a few times. V usage is TRBV12-3 or TRBV12-4 and J usage is TRBJ2-7, with D possibly TRBD1 on 5 matching bases. This CDR3 has 13 residues. The V end lost 4 bases, the J end lost 1 base, and 8 bases lay between the germline ends. For the CDR3, the DNA is TGTGCCAGCAGTTACCCAGGGTCCTACGAGCAGTACTTC. It is translated as CASSYPGSYEQYF.

The V and J genes are TRBV20-1 and TRBJ2-7, with D perhaps TRBD1 or TRBD2 (6 bases each). Germline values: CDR1 DFQATT, CDR2 SNEGSKA (reference sequence). The CDR3 consists of 15 residues. V was shortened by 1 base and J by 3 bases, with 16 bases between the two germline ends. The CDR3 DNA sequence: TGCAGTGCTAGAGTGCAAGACAGGACTAACTACGAGCAGTACTTC. Translating it yields CSARVQDRTNYEQYF.

The chain has TRBV6-1 and TRBJ2-4; D is possibly TRBD1 or TRBD2 (6 bases each). V gave up 5 bases and J gave up 2 bases, with 13 bases separating them. The CDR3 runs 15 residues. Looked up from germline, CDR1 is MNHNS and CDR2 is SASEGT. The CDR3 loop is CASSRGDPSKNIQYF. CDR3 coding DNA: TGTGCCAGCAGTAGGGGGGATCCCTCCAAAAACATTCAGTACTTC.

The DNA of the CDR3 is TGTGCCAGCAGTGAAAAGGTGACAGGGGGCACTGAAGCTTTCTTT. It yields the protein CASSEKVTGGTEAFF. The chain carries TRBV12-3 or TRBV12-4 and TRBJ1-1, with 9 bases identical to TRBD1. Trimming cost V 5 bases and J 4 bases; bases outside gene matches: 8. This CDR3 comprises 15 residues.

This clonotype was counted a few times. The rearrangement uses TRBV20-1 and TRBJ2-5; either TRBD1 or TRBD2 may supply D (6 bases each). This CDR3 comprises 14 residues. Trimming took off 4 bases at V and 5 bases at J, with 17 bases between the two ends. Germline V gene data show CDR1 as DFQATT and CDR2 as SNEGSKA (reference sequence). This CDR3 reads CSATASGGRETQYF. The CDR3 DNA reads as TGCAGTGCTACCGCCTCTGGGGGGCGGGAGACCCAGTACTTC.

V and J are TRBV28 and TRBJ2-5, with 9 bases fitting TRBD1. The length of the CDR3 is 14 residues. The germline CDR1 and CDR2 sequences are MDHEN and SYDVKM. V trimming: 6 bases; J trimming: 2 bases; junction bases outside the gene matches: 4. CDR3 sequence: CASRWDREQETQYF. The CDR3 coding sequence is TGTGCCAGCAGATGGGACAGGGAGCAAGAGACCCAGTACTTC.

The V gene is TRBV12-3 or TRBV12-4, the J gene TRBJ2-5; 7 positions match TRBD2. The V segment lost 7 bases and the J segment 1 base; nucleotides outside the gene matches: 3. The CDR3 covers 13 residues. CDR3 nucleotide sequence: TGTGCCAGCAACATAGCGGGCCAAGAGACCCAGTACTTC. The encoded protein is CASNIAGQETQYF.